The rows below give T cell receptor beta chains drawn from one sample of a study of identical twins. TCRdb reprocessed the 5' RACE reads with MiXCR, giving one entry per CDR3 protein. The table lists 400,000 to 500,000 distinct CDR3 sequences, roughly an eighth of them singletons. The sample was also reused in another study, on yellow fever vaccine responses in identical twins.

Sequenced input: CD4+ T cells sorted from blood. The source is a woman between 18 and 29 years old in good health. CDR3s include the opening cysteine and the closing phenylalanine or tryptophan. Each record gives: CDR3 protein, V gene, CDR3 length.

CASSGRESEAFF | TRBV5-1 | 12
CASSGTPDTGNQPQHF | TRBV9 | 16
CASSEDGRGSPYEQYF | TRBV2 | 16
CASSLGRLPDQETQYF | TRBV7-7 | 16
CASSYYRGKADTQYF | TRBV6-2/TRBV6-3 | 15
CASSLSAQGGGYTF | TRBV27 | 14
CASSNEQRTGELFF | TRBV21-1 | 14
CASSLQGFYGYTF | TRBV28 | 13
CASSYSSAQGFYTEAFF | TRBV6-5 | 17
CASSQDGRVNYNEQFF | TRBV4-1 | 16
CSAGHTGNTEAFF | TRBV29-1 | 13
CASSLEERGTDTQYF | TRBV12-3/TRBV12-4 | 15